The source of this T cell receptor beta chain is a study of beta chain features in type 1 diabetes (dated by TCRdb to 2017 to 2018). Context from the whole study: Mean age, gender distribution, total cell number and subset yield did not differ between patients and healthy donors. A total of 107,917,701 sorted cells were examined across all samples, and the number of cells per subset was strongly correlated with RNA yield. Regulatory and stem cell-like memory subsets were isolated from only 8 patients and roughly eight healthy donors, whereas naive and central memory subsets came from all 28 donors. The study compared the TCRB repertoires of sorted circulating CD4+ T cell subsets in recently diagnosed type 1 diabetes patients with those in matched healthy donors. The study at large found these results: Because cDNA rather than genomic DNA was sequenced, highly expressing activated cells could have been over-represented, although no difference in activation and CD3 levels was found between groups. At VDJ recombination sites, type 1 diabetes patients had fewer insertions and more deleted nucleotides, which implies abnormalities in thymic rearrangement. Naive, central memory and regulatory TCRB repertoires appeared to be more alike among patients than among healthy donors. Because small numbers of individuals were included in the HLA sub-analyses, any influence of HLA type on TCRB rearrangement was left unresolved. In all four CD4+ subsets, TCRB CDR3 length was moderately but significantly shorter in type 1 diabetes patients. Shorter templates might be favored by PCR, yet because patient and control samples were amplified and corrected together, any such skew would affect both groups equally.

This clone showed up just a few times. Its target antigen remains unknown. Per-base quality was not reported, and no clone a single base away is much larger than it. From the germline V gene, CDR1 is MGHRA and CDR2 is YSYEKL. The CDR3 measures 17 amino acids from cysteine to phenylalanine. Kept here is only the CDR3 DNA, which spans 51 bases and is read in frame from base 1. V is shortened by 1 base, J by 0 bases, and the region joining them spans 13 bases. From each donor, a single peripheral blood sample of about 116 mL on average was drawn into heparinised tubes. Using a panel that included CD45RO, CCR7, CD25, CD127, CD95 and CD27, naive, central memory, regulatory and stem cell-like memory CD4+ T cells were sorted on a BD FACSAria II. All sorted populations exceeded 98% purity. Right away, PBMCs were isolated by Lymphoprep density gradient centrifugation and were stained directly, with no culture step. Samples were stained and sorted in pairs, with one healthy donor and one patient per experiment, so that batch effects were minimized.

The entire isolated RNA was reverse transcribed using the High Capacity cDNA Reverse Transcription Kit, and thus expressed TCRB transcripts were sequenced. Deep immunoSEQ sequencing was performed on naive, central memory and regulatory T cell samples, with an average of around 3.4 million total reads per sample. Sorted cells were lysed in RLT buffer, and RNA was extracted using DNase-treated RNeasy Micro or Mini kits according to cell number. Each cell subset was processed separately to prevent cross-contamination, with patient and healthy donor samples processed together. TCRB sequences were amplified from cDNA with the immunoSEQ multiplex PCR, producing 87-bp fragments spanning the CDR3 region. Sequencing of the amplicons was done on the Illumina HiSeq platform. The source study handled its data this way. Synthetic template baselines were used to correct PCR bias computationally, reads within Hamming distance 2 were collapsed, and singletons that could not be merged were discarded. By aligning reads against IMGT, V, D and J genes, CDR3 length, and insertions or deletions at six rearrangement sites were assigned. Within each subset, clonotype counts were normalized to sorted cell number, and only after that were true diversity and Gini coefficients computed with the tcR R package. The overlap coefficient, calculated on TCRB nucleotide sequences, was used to measure repertoire sharing. As a proxy for the pre-selection repertoire, out-of-frame TCRB sequences from naive cells were analyzed. The immuneACCESS repertoire file appears here via TCRdb, limited to in-frame rearrangements. These files lack a portion of the clones; in checked studies, under half of the deficit traces to unresolved V genes, and the cause of the others is not known. Clonal size and the V and J genes are those of that table, whereas D and trimming came from the DNA. The sample contains 300,000 or so clones, roughly 12% of them found a single time. Roughly 0.015% of the sample lies in the top ten.

The rearrangement joined TRBV4-1 to TRBJ2-4, with a weak D call of TRBD1 (5 bases match). Sequencing was carried out using naive CD4+ T cells from blood. In the paper's terms, the cell subset or site label means: true naive CD4+ T cells. The source is a young woman with type 1 diabetes. The DNA is TGCGCCAGCAGCCAAGGTCTGAGGACATTAGCCAAAAACATTCAGTACTTC. Translated, this is CASSQGLRTLAKNIQYF.